A single sample is the source of the 28 T cell receptor beta chains below, sequenced in a study of T-cell reconstitution after alpha-beta-depleted transplantation in children. During its preparation, the TCRbeta library received unique molecular identifiers. TCRdb passed the PCR reads through MiXCR, listing each CDR3 protein once. Of around 580,000 distinct CDR3 sequences in the sample, about a quarter were seen once. The material sequenced was PBMCs, taken before TCRalphabeta/CD19-depleted stem cell transplant. All receptors come from a boy under two years old with Wiskott-Aldrich syndrome, due to receive a stem cell transplant.

This rearrangement joins TRBV7-9 to TRBJ1-3; tentative D call: TRBD1 (5 bases). This CDR3 comprises 15 residues. Germline CDR1 and CDR2: SEHNR and FQNEAQ (reference sequence). V dropped 4 bases and J dropped 0 bases, with 10 bases sitting between them. The CDR3 nucleotides are TGTGCCAGCAGCTCGGGACTTGGCTCTGGAAACACCATATATTTT. Protein sequence: CASSSGLGSGNTIYF.

This clonotype was found a few times. The rearrangement uses TRBV6-1 and TRBJ2-4; 9 bases line up with TRBD1. Germline CDR1 and CDR2: MNHNS and SASEGT. The CDR3 contains 17 residues. J was trimmed by 0 bases and V by 6 bases; bases with no gene match: 9. The CDR3 is CASSLRDRALAKNIQYF. CDR3 in DNA: TGTGCCAGCAGCCTCCGGGACAGGGCCTTAGCCAAAAACATTCAGTACTTC.

This clonotype was seen a few times. The chain recombines TRBV10-3 with TRBJ2-3, with 10 bases fitting TRBD2. The CDR3 is made up of 13 amino acids. Germline lookup yields CDR1 ENHRY and CDR2 SYGVKD. J gave up 4 bases and V 6 bases, and 1 base lay outside the gene matches. The CDR3: CAIRTSGADTQYF. As DNA, the CDR3 is TGTGCCATCAGAACTAGCGGGGCAGATACGCAGTATTTT.

This rearrangement joins TRBV5-1 to TRBJ2-1, with 13 bases fitting TRBD2. The CDR3 runs to 17 residues. The trim removed 4 bases at V and 5 bases at J, leaving 9 bases unmatched. CDR1 SGHRS and CDR2 YFSETQ come from the germline V gene. The CDR3 loop reads CASSPGLAGVGDNEQFF. Written as DNA, the CDR3 is TGCGCCAGCAGCCCCGGACTAGCGGGGGTTGGGGACAATGAGCAGTTCTTC.

The rearrangement links TRBV5-1 to TRBJ2-5, with D perhaps matching TRBD1 or TRBD2 (6 bases each). Germline CDR1 is SGHRS and CDR2 is YFSETQ. The CDR3 spans 14 residues. Trimming pared 2 bases from V and 3 bases from J, leaving 11 bases between. The DNA for the CDR3 is TGCGCCAGCAGCTTTACGGGGGCGGAAGAGACCCAGTACTTC. Protein: CASSFTGAEETQYF. Looking up the rest from reference TRBV5-1 and TRBJ2-5 gives the full variable domain: KAGVTQTPRYLIKTRGQQVTLSCSPISGHRSVSWYQQTPGQGLQFLFEYFSETQRNKGNFPGRFSGRQFSNSRSEMNVSTLELGDSALYLCASSFTGAEETQYFGPGTRLLVL.

The CDR3 loop is CASSISDRANTGELFF. CDR3 nucleotide sequence: TGTGCCAGCAGTATCTCCGACAGAGCGAACACCGGGGAGCTGTTTTTT. V is TRBV6-1 and J is TRBJ2-2, with D perhaps matching TRBD1 (5 bases). Germline lookup yields CDR1 MNHNS and CDR2 SASEGT. V shed 5 bases and J shed 0 bases, with 13 bases lying between them. This CDR3 region has 16 residues.

The chain uses TRBV5-1 and TRBJ2-7; D gene uncertain. This CDR3 has 12 residues. Trimming left V 5 bases short and J 9 bases short, with 15 bases between. Looked up from germline, CDR1 is SGHRS and CDR2 is YFSETQ. CDR3 in DNA: TGCGCCAGCAGTTCCACGGGCGCTGCGCAGTACTTC. This gives the protein CASSSTGAAQYF.

This chain connects TRBV11-3 to TRBJ2-1, with D possibly being TRBD2 (6 bases). Per germline, CDR1 SGHNT and CDR2 YENEEA. CDR3 size: 14 residues. V was trimmed by 5 bases and J by 1 base, leaving 9 bases between them. CDR3 protein: CASSRRGSYNEQFF. The CDR3 region has the DNA TGTGCCAGCAGCCGGAGGGGTTCCTACAATGAGCAGTTCTTC.

This CDR3 reads CSAIHRGRTDTQYF. The CDR3 bases are TGCAGTGCTATTCACAGGGGGCGCACAGATACGCAGTATTTT. The chain has TRBV20-1 and TRBJ2-3, with TRBD1 identical over 9 bases. CDR1 is DFQATT and CDR2 is SNEGSKA in the germline V gene (reference sequence). The trim removed 4 bases at V and 1 base at J, leaving 3 bases unmatched. CDR3 length: 14 residues.

This clonotype occurred a few times. The V call is TRBV10-3, the J call TRBJ2-4, with D perhaps TRBD2 (5 bases). The CDR3 is 14 amino acids. V was cut by 3 bases and J by 7 bases, with 13 bases left in between. Germline V CDR1 and CDR2: ENHRY, SYGVKD. The CDR3 DNA sequence: TGTGCCATCAGTGAAAGGCACAGCGGCAACATTCAGTACTTC. Translated, it gives CAISERHSGNIQYF.

This clonotype was seen only a few times. The rearrangement links TRBV4-1 to TRBJ2-3, with 8 bases matching TRBD2. This CDR3 comprises 19 residues. Germline CDR1 MGHRA, CDR2 YSYEKL. V dropped 2 bases and J dropped 5; count of bases not matched to a gene: 18. DNA for the CDR3: TGCGCCAGCAGCCAAATGTTACTAGCGGAGCCACGCCACGTAGATACGCAGTATTTT. It specifies CASSQMLLAEPRHVDTQYF.

This chain links TRBV5-1 with TRBJ2-3, with D unclear. There are 16 residues in the CDR3. V lost 0 bases, J lost 0 bases, and 11 bases lay in between. Looked up from germline, CDR1 is SGHRS and CDR2 is YFSETQ. CDR3 DNA: TGCGCCAGCAGCTTGGTTTCGGCGGCTAGCACAGATACGCAGTATTTT. It is translated as CASSLVSAASTDTQYF.

This clonotype occurred a few times. This chain connects TRBV6-1 to TRBJ2-7, with 12 bases aligning to TRBD2. The CDR3 runs to 17 residues. The trim removed 6 bases at V and 0 bases at J, leaving 9 bases unmatched. The V gene's germline CDR1 is MNHNS and CDR2 SASEGT. CDR3 in amino acids: CASRGLAGTSSSYEQYF. Written as DNA, the CDR3 is TGTGCCAGCAGGGGACTAGCGGGTACATCGAGCTCCTACGAGCAGTACTTC.

The V gene is TRBV21-1, the J gene TRBJ1-6; the D segment call TRBD1 is taken from the table without a DNA check. TRBV21-1 represents a pseudogene. The CDR3 runs to 17 residues. CDR3 coding DNA: TGTGCCAGCAGGAAATCTGACAGGCTCGTTACCCGCTCACCCCTCCACTTT. This translates into CASRKSDRLVTRSPLHF.

The J gene is TRBJ2-2, the V gene TRBV5-1; TRBD2 might be the D (5 bases). Trimming stripped 4 bases from V and 0 bases from J, with 10 bases between. Germline V CDR1 and CDR2: SGHRS, YFSETQ. This CDR3 spans 15 amino acids. The CDR3 here is CASSTDLPNTGELFF. DNA for the CDR3: TGCGCCAGCAGCACGGACTTGCCGAACACCGGGGAGCTGTTTTTT.

The chain employs TRBV19 and TRBJ2-7; possibly TRBD2 for D (5 bases). From germline, CDR1 is LNHDA and CDR2 SQIVND (reference sequence). The CDR3 is 14 amino acids. The ends were cut back, 6 bases at V and 2 bases at J, with 14 bases in the middle. The CDR3 DNA follows: TGTGCCAGTAGCCGCCACGGGATCCCCTACGAGCAGTACTTC. Protein: CASSRHGIPYEQYF.

This clonotype showed up just a few times. The J gene is TRBJ2-1, the V gene TRBV5-6; 7 positions match TRBD1. The V gene's germline CDR1 is SGHDT and CDR2 YYEEEE. The CDR3 has 15 amino acids. The V and J ends lost 2 bases and 3 bases, in that order; junction bases with no gene match: 5. CDR3 sequence reads: CASSFTGAGYNEQFF. CDR3 nucleotide sequence: TGTGCCAGCAGCTTCACAGGGGCGGGCTACAATGAGCAGTTCTTC.

The CDR3 loop reads CASSSPAVASYEQYF. The DNA of the CDR3 is TGTGCCAGCAGTTCACCAGCGGTGGCTTCCTACGAGCAGTACTTC. The rearrangement links TRBV27 to TRBJ2-7; TRBD2 might be the D (5 bases). V was trimmed by 4 bases and J by 1 base, leaving 14 bases between them. Looked up from germline, CDR1 is MNHEY and CDR2 is SMNVEV (reference sequence). This CDR3 is built from 15 residues.

The rearrangement links TRBV25-1 to TRBJ2-1, with D tentatively TRBD2 (5 bases). Deletions cut 4 bases from V and 3 bases from J, with 19 bases between. This CDR3 region has 17 residues. Germline assignment: CDR1 MGHDK and CDR2 SYGVNS. The CDR3 reads CASSGYGLSPDYNEQFF. Here the CDR3 DNA reads TGTGCCAGCAGTGGCTATGGACTCTCGCCGGACTACAATGAGCAGTTCTTC.

The rearrangement joins TRBV20-1 to TRBJ2-7, with 11 bases lining up with TRBD1. CDR3 length: 13 amino acids. In germline, CDR1 is DFQATT, CDR2 SNEGSKA (reference sequence). V lost 5 bases to trimming and J lost 5 bases; unmatched junction nucleotides: 5. CDR3 loop: CSAYWDRGNEQYF. In nucleotides, the CDR3 is TGCAGTGCTTACTGGGACAGGGGGAACGAGCAGTACTTC.

This clonotype was found a few times. This chain connects TRBV5-1 to TRBJ2-2, with D perhaps matching TRBD1 or TRBD2 (5 bases each). This CDR3 has 15 amino acids. Germline V lookup: CDR1 SGHRS, CDR2 YFSETQ. The V gene lost 4 bases and the J gene lost 5 bases, with 15 bases spanning the gap. The CDR3 bases are TGCGCCAGCAGCCACCGGGACCCCCAGACCGGGGAGCTGTTTTTT. Residues: CASSHRDPQTGELFF.

This clonotype was observed a handful of times. This sequence joins TRBV12-3 or TRBV12-4 and TRBJ2-1; 9 bases map to TRBD2. Losses at the gene ends were 3 bases for V and 5 bases for J; bases not matched to a gene: 2. The CDR3 totals 14 residues. CDR3 nucleotides: TGTGCCAGCAGTTTGACTAGCGGACACAATGAGCAGTTCTTC. Translation: CASSLTSGHNEQFF.

J is TRBJ2-1 and V is TRBV5-1, with D hard to call. Germline V lookup: CDR1 SGHRS, CDR2 YFSETQ. Trimming stripped 1 base from V and 2 bases from J, with 13 bases between. The CDR3 has 16 residues. The CDR3 DNA is TGCGCCAGCAGCTTGACGCTAGTCTCTCCCTACAATGAGCAGTTCTTC. As protein: CASSLTLVSPYNEQFF.

This chain links TRBV11-3 with TRBJ2-2; no firm D call. Germline-derived CDR1 and CDR2 are SGHNT and YENEEA. The CDR3 is 14 residues long. Between the trimmed V and J ends, which lost 0 bases and 1 base, there was a span of 3 bases. The CDR3 region is CASSLEQNTGELFF. The DNA for the CDR3 is TGTGCCAGCAGCTTAGAACAGAACACCGGGGAGCTGTTTTTT.

V usage is TRBV20-1 and J usage is TRBJ1-1; D ambiguous. Germline CDR1 and CDR2: DFQATT and SNEGSKA (reference sequence). This CDR3 has 14 amino acids. Trimming took off 1 base at V and 6 bases at J, with 15 bases between the two ends. The CDR3 coding sequence is TGCAGTGCTAGAGTGGGTAGGGAAATAGCTGAAGCTTTCTTT. As protein: CSARVGREIAEAFF.

The chain couples TRBV7-9 to TRBJ2-3; TRBD2 agrees at 15 bases. This CDR3 has 17 amino acids. Germline loops: CDR1 SEHNR, CDR2 FQNEAQ (reference sequence). J was trimmed by 2 bases and V by 5 bases; bases with no gene match: 5. CDR3 coding DNA: TGTGCCAGCAGCCGTGGGACTAGCGGGAGGCCCACAGATACGCAGTATTTT. This translates into CASSRGTSGRPTDTQYF.

This clonotype was seen a few times. V usage is TRBV12-3 or TRBV12-4 and J usage is TRBJ2-3; the D gene is possibly TRBD2 (6 bases). The CDR3 totals 16 residues. V lost 1 base and J 4 bases, leaving 15 bases between the germline ends. For the CDR3, the DNA is TGTGCCAGCAGTTTAGTCCGCAGGGAGGAAGCAGATACGCAGTATTTT. This encodes CASSLVRREEADTQYF.

This clonotype was seen only a few times. The genes are TRBV11-1 and TRBJ2-1, with D perhaps matching TRBD1 (6 bases). The ends were cut back, 4 bases at V and 0 bases at J, with 19 bases in the middle. From germline, CDR1 is SGHAT and CDR2 FQDESV (reference sequence). This CDR3 comprises 18 residues. The CDR3 bases are TGTGCCAGCAGCTCATCCCTCCAGACAGGCGGCTCCTACAATGAGCAGTTCTTC. Translated, it gives CASSSSLQTGGSYNEQFF.